This is a list of T cell receptor beta chains from one sample in a study of Ad26.COV2.S vaccination and SARS-CoV-2 variants. Profiling relied on immunoSEQ multiplex PCR, and the TCRdb table lists in-frame clones only, not all of them. The sample lists roughly 350,000 clones, over 75% occurring once. Sequenced material: peripheral blood, taken in a trial of Ad26.COV2.S vaccine versus placebo. The receptors here all came from a person aged 18 to 59 who received the Ad26.COV2.S COVID-19 vaccine or a placebo. The CDR3 runs from the conserved cysteine through the conserved F or W. Each record gives: D gene, clone size, J gene, V gene, CDR3 DNA, CDR3 protein. D genes are given only for firm matches. Part of the rows lack a size; the others show once, few, many or a class for expanded clones.

D: .
size: .
J: TRBJ1-2
V: TRBV7-6
DNA: TGTGCCAGCAGCTTAGCCCGGTCGTATGGCTACACCTTC
CDR3: CASSLARSYGYTF

D: .
size: .
J: TRBJ1-3
V: TRBV6-5
DNA: TGTGCCAGCAGGAAAACAGGCTCCGCTGGAAACACCATATATTTT
CDR3: CASRKTGSAGNTIYF

D: .
size: .
J: TRBJ2-3
V: TRBV5-1
DNA: TGCGCCAGCAGCCCAGGAACCGATACGCAGTATTTT
CDR3: CASSPGTDTQYF

D: .
size: many
J: TRBJ1-1
V: TRBV27
DNA: TGTGCCAGCAGTCAGTACAGGGAAACTGAAGCTTTCTTT
CDR3: CASSQYRETEAFF

D: .
size: .
J: TRBJ1-5
V: TRBV29-1
DNA: TGCAGCGTTTCGACGGGGAATGGTGTTCAGCCCCAGCATTTT
CDR3: CSVSTGNGVQPQHF

D: .
size: few
J: TRBJ2-7
V: TRBV5-6
DNA: TGTGCCAGCAGCTTGAAGGGGCATCCTTCCTACGAGCAGTACTTC
CDR3: CASSLKGHPSYEQYF

D: .
size: .
J: TRBJ1-2
V: TRBV6-2/TRBV6-3
DNA: TGTGCCAGCAGTCGGGCTCCCTATGGCTACACCTTC
CDR3: CASSRAPYGYTF

D: TRBD2
size: .
J: TRBJ2-3
V: TRBV19
DNA: TGTGCCAGTAGGGGACTAGCGGGAGCTTCTAGCACAGATACGCAGTATTTT
CDR3: CASRGLAGASSTDTQYF

D: .
size: few
J: TRBJ1-5
V: TRBV25-1
DNA: TGTGCCAGCAGGCAGGGGAATCAGCCCCAGCATTTT
CDR3: CASRQGNQPQHF

D: TRBD2
size: .
J: TRBJ2-1
V: TRBV10-3
DNA: TGTGCCATCAGTGAAGGGCTAGCGGGGGGCAATGAGCAGTTCTTC
CDR3: CAISEGLAGGNEQFF

D: .
size: .
J: TRBJ1-1
V: TRBV4-1
DNA: TGCGCCAGCAGCCAAGATCGTTTCGGAGAAGCTTTCTTT
CDR3: CASSQDRFGEAFF

D: .
size: .
J: TRBJ2-3
V: TRBV5-1
DNA: TGCGCCAGCAGCTTGGTGCCAGGCCGCACAGATACGCAGTATTTT
CDR3: CASSLVPGRTDTQYF

D: .
size: few
J: TRBJ1-6
V: TRBV30
DNA: TGTGCCTGCCGAGGGGGCTATAATTCACCCCTCCACTTT
CDR3: CACRGGYNSPLHF

D: .
size: .
J: TRBJ1-5
V: TRBV7-2
DNA: TGTGCCAGCAGCAGCTTAGAGATGGCTAATCAGCCCCAGCATTTT
CDR3: CASSSLEMANQPQHF

D: .
size: .
J: TRBJ1-5
V: TRBV7-8
DNA: TGTGCCAGCAGCTCGGGTGGCGCAAATCAGCCCCAGCATTTT
CDR3: CASSSGGANQPQHF

D: .
size: .
J: TRBJ1-1
V: TRBV5-7
DNA: TGTGCCAGCACCAGAGGTGGGCCGAACACTGAAGCTTTCTTT
CDR3: CASTRGGPNTEAFF

D: TRBD2
size: .
J: TRBJ2-1
V: TRBV4-3
DNA: TGCGCCAGCAGCCAAGGGCCCTCGACTAGCGGGGGGTTTAATGAGCAGTTCTTC
CDR3: CASSQGPSTSGGFNEQFF

D: .
size: once
J: TRBJ1-1
V: TRBV14
DNA: TGTGCCAGCAGCCTTCCAGCAGGAGTCGGCACTGAAGCTTTCTTT
CDR3: CASSLPAGVGTEAFF

D: TRBD1
size: .
J: TRBJ1-3
V: TRBV13
DNA: TGTGCCAGCAGCCCCAGGGGGCTCCAGACCTCTGGAAACACCATATATTTT
CDR3: CASSPRGLQTSGNTIYF

D: .
size: .
J: TRBJ2-7
V: TRBV7-2
DNA: TGTGCCAGCAGCCGATCCTACGAGCAGTACTTC
CDR3: CASSRSYEQYF

D: .
size: .
J: TRBJ1-6
V: TRBV9
DNA: TGTGCCAGCAGCGTAGAAGAAGGAGGTAATTCACCCCTCCACTTT
CDR3: CASSVEEGGNSPLHF

D: TRBD1
size: .
J: TRBJ1-5
V: TRBV7-8
DNA: TGTGCCAGCAGCCTCCGGGACAGGTACAATCAGCCCCAGCATTTT
CDR3: CASSLRDRYNQPQHF

D: .
size: .
J: TRBJ2-7
V: TRBV6-5
DNA: TGTGCCAGCAGGATGGATATCACCTACGAGCAGTACTTC
CDR3: CASRMDITYEQYF

D: .
size: few
J: TRBJ2-7
V: TRBV7-8
DNA: TGTGCCAGCAGCTTAGGGTTTTCGGGAGTCTACGAGCAGTACTTC
CDR3: CASSLGFSGVYEQYF

D: .
size: .
J: TRBJ2-3
V: TRBV3-1/TRBV3-2
DNA: TGTGCCAGCAGCCAAATCCAGCGCACAGATACGCAGTATTTT
CDR3: CASSQIQRTDTQYF

D: .
size: .
J: TRBJ2-7
V: TRBV5-6
DNA: TGTGCCAGCAGCTTGACAGTCTACTACGAGCAGTACTTC
CDR3: CASSLTVYYEQYF

D: .
size: .
J: TRBJ2-7
V: TRBV18
DNA: TGTGCCAGCTCAGATCAGGGGGGTGGCGAGCAGTACTTC
CDR3: CASSDQGGGEQYF

D: .
size: .
J: TRBJ2-2
V: TRBV18
DNA: TGTGCCAGCTCACCAAACACCGGGGAGCTGTTTTTT
CDR3: CASSPNTGELFF

D: TRBD2
size: .
J: TRBJ2-3
V: TRBV11-1
DNA: TGTGCCAGCAGCTTAGGGCCGGGGGGAGATACGCAGTATTTT
CDR3: CASSLGPGGDTQYF

D: .
size: .
J: TRBJ2-7
V: TRBV10-3
DNA: TGTGCCATCAGTGAAAGGCAGTCCTACGAGCAGTACTTC
CDR3: CAISERQSYEQYF

D: .
size: .
J: TRBJ2-6
V: TRBV19
DNA: TGTGCCAGTCGTGGGGCCAACGTCCTGACTTTC
CDR3: CASRGANVLTF

D: .
size: .
J: TRBJ1-6
V: TRBV7-8
DNA: TGTGCCAGCAGCTCTCGGGGACCTCAAGGCTCCTATAATTCACCCCTCCACTTT
CDR3: CASSSRGPQGSYNSPLHF

D: .
size: .
J: TRBJ2-6
V: TRBV10-3
DNA: TGTGCCATCAGTGGGCCCCAAGGAGCGAACGGGGCCAACGTCCTGACTTTC
CDR3: CAISGPQGANGANVLTF

D: .
size: .
J: TRBJ1-1
V: TRBV2
DNA: TGTGCCAGCAGTCGTGAAGGGAGGGGGACTGAAGCTTTCTTT
CDR3: CASSREGRGTEAFF

D: .
size: .
J: TRBJ1-1
V: TRBV14
DNA: TGTGCCAGCAGCCAAGATCTCAGAGACGAAGCTTTCTTT
CDR3: CASSQDLRDEAFF

D: .
size: .
J: TRBJ1-6
V: TRBV7-8
DNA: TGTGCCAGCAGCGTATACAGCGGTGGGAATTCACCCCTCCACTTT
CDR3: CASSVYSGGNSPLHF

D: TRBD1
size: .
J: TRBJ2-2
V: TRBV27
DNA: TGTGCCAGCAGTTTTCGATCCCGCGGACAGGGATTTAGATTGGACACCGGGGAGCTGTTTTTT
CDR3: CASSFRSRGQGFRLDTGELFF

D: .
size: .
J: TRBJ1-5
V: TRBV19
DNA: TGTGCCAGTAGTATAGATGGGGGGGGGTATCAGCCCCAGCATTTT
CDR3: CASSIDGGGYQPQHF

D: TRBD1
size: .
J: TRBJ1-6
V: TRBV2
DNA: TGTGCCGGACAGGAATCCAGCTCCTATAATTCACCCCTCCACTTT
CDR3: CAGQESSSYNSPLHF

D: TRBD1
size: once
J: TRBJ1-4
V: TRBV7-9
DNA: TGTGCCAGCAGCGGGGACAGCAATGAAAAACTGTTTTTT
CDR3: CASSGDSNEKLFF

D: TRBD1
size: .
J: TRBJ1-2
V: TRBV2
DNA: TGTGCCAGCAGTGTGGGGGGGACAGGGGAAGGCTACACCTTC
CDR3: CASSVGGTGEGYTF

D: TRBD1
size: .
J: TRBJ1-1
V: TRBV11-3
DNA: TGTGCCAGCAGCTCGGGACAGGATGACACTGAAGCTTTCTTT
CDR3: CASSSGQDDTEAFF

D: .
size: .
J: TRBJ1-3
V: TRBV4-1
DNA: TGCGCCAGCAGCCCCCCGGTAGCGGGAAACACCATATATTTT
CDR3: CASSPPVAGNTIYF

D: .
size: .
J: TRBJ2-3
V: TRBV18
DNA: TGTGCCAGCTCACCGTTAGATACGCAGTATTTT
CDR3: CASSPLDTQYF

D: .
size: few
J: TRBJ1-1
V: TRBV4-1
DNA: TGCGCCAGCAGGGGACTCCTGAGGAACACTGAAGCTTTCTTT
CDR3: CASRGLLRNTEAFF

D: .
size: .
J: TRBJ1-1
V: TRBV7-3
DNA: TGTGCCAGCAGCTTAATGGGGCCGAACACTGAAGCTTTCTTT
CDR3: CASSLMGPNTEAFF

D: .
size: .
J: TRBJ1-4
V: TRBV27
DNA: TGTGCCAGCAAACGGCACAGCGCTAATGAAAAACTGTTTTTT
CDR3: CASKRHSANEKLFF

D: TRBD2
size: .
J: TRBJ2-1
V: TRBV5-1
DNA: TGCGCCAGCAGCTTGGCTAGCGGGGGGCCCCACCAAAGGGGGCAGTTCTTC
CDR3: CASSLASGGPHQRGQFF

D: .
size: .
J: TRBJ2-2
V: TRBV11-2
DNA: TGTGCCAGCAGCCCCCGTGCGGACTTTAACACCGGGGAGCTGTTTTTT
CDR3: CASSPRADFNTGELFF